Listed below are T cell receptor beta chains from one sample, sequenced in a study of vaccination effects on CD4 cells after COVID-19. Their antigen targets remain unknown. The table came from immunoSEQ multiplex PCR; TCRdb's copy has only in-frame clones and leaves some out. The sample carries around 67,000 clones, over 70% recorded once. The sample consisted of CD4+ T cells from PBMCs cultured with HCoV-229E spike peptides, taken after COVID-19 vaccination. The receptors here all came from a human donor who received a COVID-19 vaccine. The conserved cysteine and the conserved F or W are not part of the CDR3 here. Some rows mark clone size as missing; the rest say once, few, many or name a class of expanded clone.

J gene: TRBJ1-6
V gene: TRBV6-5
clone size: .
CDR3 protein: ASSYSMGTRTSPLH

J gene: TRBJ2-3
V gene: TRBV2
clone size: .
CDR3 protein: ATRAGSGTDTQY

J gene: TRBJ1-1
V gene: TRBV28
clone size: .
CDR3 protein: ASSASNTEAF

J gene: TRBJ1-1
V gene: TRBV18
clone size: .
CDR3 protein: ASSPPGVRNTEAF

J gene: TRBJ1-6
V gene: TRBV7-2
clone size: few
CDR3 protein: ASRRQGASYNSPLH

J gene: TRBJ2-5
V gene: TRBV4-1
clone size: few
CDR3 protein: ASSLSVAAGLETQY

J gene: TRBJ1-6
V gene: TRBV15
clone size: .
CDR3 protein: ATSREEARQTSSYNSPLH

J gene: TRBJ2-4
V gene: TRBV3-1/TRBV3-2
clone size: .
CDR3 protein: ASSRGQLKNIQY

J gene: TRBJ1-5
V gene: TRBV7-8
clone size: .
CDR3 protein: ASSLDTQPQH

J gene: TRBJ1-6
V gene: TRBV5-1
clone size: .
CDR3 protein: ASSLLFFGNSPLH

J gene: TRBJ2-5
V gene: TRBV19
clone size: .
CDR3 protein: ASSRGAQRTQY

J gene: TRBJ2-6
V gene: TRBV2
clone size: .
CDR3 protein: ATLEQGTGANVLT

J gene: TRBJ2-3
V gene: TRBV30
clone size: .
CDR3 protein: AWSRTETQY

J gene: TRBJ1-5
V gene: TRBV10-2
clone size: .
CDR3 protein: ASSETLNSNQPQH

J gene: TRBJ2-2
V gene: TRBV4-3
clone size: .
CDR3 protein: ASSLQGAGELF

J gene: TRBJ1-2
V gene: TRBV19
clone size: .
CDR3 protein: ASSTGLTGASWYGYT

J gene: TRBJ1-1
V gene: TRBV6-4
clone size: .
CDR3 protein: ASSESDRLNTEAF

J gene: TRBJ2-3
V gene: TRBV14
clone size: .
CDR3 protein: ASSPQHRGLTDTQY

J gene: TRBJ1-5
V gene: TRBV27
clone size: .
CDR3 protein: ASRRDRSSNQPQH

J gene: TRBJ1-2
V gene: TRBV5-1
clone size: .
CDR3 protein: ASSLVPGTNYGYT

J gene: TRBJ1-1
V gene: TRBV5-1
clone size: .
CDR3 protein: ASSLASIPEAF

J gene: TRBJ2-4
V gene: TRBV6-5
clone size: .
CDR3 protein: ASSLGTGGIQY

J gene: TRBJ2-5
V gene: TRBV9
clone size: .
CDR3 protein: ASSVVELAGATQY

J gene: TRBJ1-1
V gene: TRBV7-8
clone size: .
CDR3 protein: ASSLARAPREGTEAF

J gene: TRBJ1-1
V gene: TRBV5-1
clone size: .
CDR3 protein: ASSMGVNTEAF

J gene: TRBJ1-6
V gene: TRBV7-8
clone size: .
CDR3 protein: ASSLARGESSYNSPLH

J gene: TRBJ1-1
V gene: TRBV10-1
clone size: .
CDR3 protein: ASKPDGYTEAF

J gene: TRBJ1-2
V gene: TRBV5-4
clone size: .
CDR3 protein: ASSLAESVYGYT

J gene: TRBJ2-5
V gene: TRBV7-7
clone size: .
CDR3 protein: ASSLDREETQY

J gene: TRBJ1-5
V gene: TRBV19
clone size: .
CDR3 protein: ASSIVRGGQPQH

J gene: TRBJ2-3
V gene: TRBV7-2
clone size: few
CDR3 protein: ASSFGLDADTQY

J gene: TRBJ1-6
V gene: TRBV9
clone size: .
CDR3 protein: ASSVDGGADYNSPLH

J gene: TRBJ1-4
V gene: TRBV10-3
clone size: once
CDR3 protein: AIRSGTRGEKLF

J gene: TRBJ1-1
V gene: TRBV2
clone size: few
CDR3 protein: ASHVGRGTEAF

J gene: TRBJ1-2
V gene: TRBV24-1
clone size: few
CDR3 protein: ATSDSGAGGYT